This T cell receptor beta chain was sequenced in a study of cytotoxic CD8 clonotypes in ibrutinib-treated CLL. Here immunoSEQ multiplex PCR was the method, and the copy in TCRdb shows in-frame clones only, minus some. The table includes 20,000 to 30,000 clones, about 78% detected once. The CDR3 has 15 residues. CDR1 and CDR2 from the germline V gene are MNHEY and SVGAGI. V was pared by 0 bases and J by 2 bases, with 10 bases between. The receptor was derived from a human donor with chronic lymphocytic leukemia. The rearrangement links TRBV6-5 to TRBJ1-2; D is unresolved. Here the sequenced sample was PBMCs, taken before ibrutinib treatment. The CDR3 spells CASSYSARRNYGYTF. CDR3 DNA: TGTGCCAGCAGTTACTCGGCCAGAAGAAACTATGGCTACACCTTC.